This T cell receptor beta chain was sequenced for a study of T cells in localized non-small cell lung cancer. The CDR3 totals 18 residues. The trim removed 6 bases at V and 0 bases at J, leaving 11 bases unmatched. Germline lookup yields CDR1 SNHLY and CDR2 FYNNEI. Libraries were prepared by immunoSEQ multiplex PCR; TCRdb keeps only in-frame clonotypes and omits some of them. The sample holds 45,000 or so clones, 91% seen once. The source material was PBMCs, sampled before any cancer treatment. This receptor was identified in a woman aged 40-75 years with stage II lung adenocarcinoma. The V and J genes are TRBV2 and TRBJ2-3; TRBD2 aligns across 11 bases. In DNA, the CDR3 is TGTGCCAGCAGCTCCGGGACTAGCGGCCTTTTGAGCACAGATACGCAGTATTTT. It codes for CASSSGTSGLLSTDTQYF.